The present entry profiles one T cell receptor beta chain with its context. Its antigen is currently unknown. This CDR3 is also generated by other DNA sequences in the sample. CD8 cells classed as naive were CD45RO-negative and positively selected for CCR7, excluding terminally differentiated effector memory CD45RA+ cells. The sample is drawn from a study of shared clonotypes between healthy human individuals. Study outcomes and limitations: The sharing of 4% to 5.5% of naive CD4 clonotypes was seen across a handful of donors.

The CDR3 consists of 11 residues. The germline V gene encodes CDR1 SQVTM and CDR2 ANQGSEA. The V end was cut by 5 bases, the J end by 11 bases, with 15 bases between. Sequenced by immunoSEQ multiplex PCR; TCRdb stores in-frame clones only, minus some. The sample includes approximately 1.9 million clones, roughly 93% of them seen just once. The clonotype comes from a man aged 18 to 30 in good health. Some clones in this sample may be carry-over from other donors' samples. Material: naive CD8+ T cells from PBMCs. J is TRBJ2-5 and V is TRBV29-1; D possibly matches TRBD1 or TRBD2 (7 bases each). CDR3 nucleotides: TGCAGCGTTCGACAGGGAGGGGAGCAGTACTTC. It is translated as CSVRQGGEQYF.